The source of this TCR beta chain is a study of blood T cell repertoires in COVID-19. In the study overall: The United States, Italy and Spain supplied acute and convalescent COVID-19 samples. The analysed material was cDNA or gDNA that came from T cells, B-cell-depleted T cells, or PBMCs.

Germline CDR1 reads MNHEY; CDR2 reads SVGAGI. CDR3 length: 15 residues. Under the authors' procedure: Scientists estimated how many nucleated cells there were by amplifying reference gene primers. Clones were sequenced by immunoSEQ multiplex PCR, and TCRdb holds only the in-frame ones, with some missing. From that table come the V and J calls and clone size; the DNA was used to work out D and trimming. The table has approximately 300,000 clones, around 89% seen once; the top ten hold around 4.4%. The chain joins TRBV6-5 to TRBJ1-5; D is perhaps TRBD1 (5 bases). The clonotype originates from a woman aged 18-35 years with acute COVID-19. Source material: PBMCs or T cells enriched from blood (not recorded which). CDR3 in amino acids: CVSQVGANGYQPQHF. CDR3 DNA sequence: TGTGTTTCACAGGTAGGGGCAAATGGGTATCAGCCCCAGCATTTT.